A selection of T cell receptor beta chains follows, all from one sample in a study of identical twins. MiXCR, run by TCRdb on the 5' RACE reads, gives a single entry per CDR3 protein. Here the sample spans 250,000 to 350,000 distinct CDR3 sequences, roughly 10% being singletons. These same records also appear under a second study, on yellow fever vaccine responses in identical twins.

The material sequenced was CD8+ T cells sorted from blood. The origin of the receptors is a woman between 18 and 30 years old in good health. Both conserved end residues are part of each CDR3. A D gene is named only where the DNA matches it firmly. Clone size is shown for a subset of rows, as once, few, many or a class of expanded clone.

TRBJ1-1	many	.	TRBV2	TGTGCCAGCAGTGAAGCGCTTAATGACAACACTGAAGCTTTCTTT	CASSEALNDNTEAFF
TRBJ2-7	few	TRBD1	TRBV6-2/TRBV6-3	TGTGCCAGCAGTTACTCGACGTCCCAGGTCTGGACAGGGGTGTTCGAGCAGTACTTC	CASSYSTSQVWTGVFEQYF
TRBJ1-4	once	.	TRBV14	TGTGCCAGCAGCCAAGATAGGGTAACAACTAATGAAAAACTGTTTTTT	CASSQDRVTTNEKLFF
TRBJ2-3	many	.	TRBV12-3/TRBV12-4	TGTGCCAGCAGTTTGAGTCGCCACAGCGATACGCAGTATTTT	CASSLSRHSDTQYF
TRBJ2-3	.	TRBD2	TRBV4-3	TGCGCCAGCAGCCAAGCATCAAGGGGCGCGGGAGGGACAGATACGCAGTATTTT	CASSQASRGAGGTDTQYF
TRBJ2-2	.	.	TRBV12-3/TRBV12-4	TGTGCCAGCAGTAGGCAGGGGAACACCGGGGAGCTGTTTTTT	CASSRQGNTGELFF
TRBJ2-3	.	TRBD2	TRBV9	TGTGCCAGCAGCGCAGCCGGGACTAGTCCAGATACGCAGTATTTT	CASSAAGTSPDTQYF
TRBJ1-1	many	.	TRBV12-3/TRBV12-4	TGTGCCAGCACGCCCGGGCGTCTTGTAGAAGCTTTCTTT	CASTPGRLVEAFF
TRBJ2-1	many	.	TRBV12-3/TRBV12-4	TGTGCCAGCAGTTTAAGCAATGAGCAGTTCTTC	CASSLSNEQFF
TRBJ2-7	many	.	TRBV20-1	TGCAGTGCTCCCGCGGCAGGGGAGGAAGAGCAGTACTTC	CSAPAAGEEEQYF
TRBJ2-1	few	.	TRBV27	TGTGCCAGCAGTCCGCGTCGTACCAATGAGCAGTTCTTC	CASSPRRTNEQFF
TRBJ2-1	many	.	TRBV12-3/TRBV12-4	TGTGCCAGCACCCCATCCACGGAGCAGTTCTTC	CASTPSTEQFF
TRBJ2-6	.	TRBD2	TRBV4-3	TGCGCCAGCAGCCTAGGGACTAGCGGGAGCTCTGGGGCCAACGTCCTGACTTTC	CASSLGTSGSSGANVLTF
TRBJ2-1	.	.	TRBV5-1	TGCGCCCTGGAGGGACCAGACCCAACAAGGGCTCGTGAGCAGTTCTTC	CALEGPDPTRAREQFF
TRBJ1-2	many	.	TRBV4-1	TGCGCCAGCAGCCATTCACCCCCCTCAGGCGGCTACACCTTC	CASSHSPPSGGYTF
TRBJ2-6	.	.	TRBV5-6	TGTGCCAGCAGCTTAGCGACAAGCAGCTCTGGGGCCAACGTCCTGACTTTC	CASSLATSSSGANVLTF
TRBJ2-1	few	TRBD2	TRBV7-2	TGTGCCAGCAGCTGGACTAGCGGGAGGCCTGAGCAGTTCTTC	CASSWTSGRPEQFF
TRBJ2-1	many	TRBD1	TRBV3-1	TGTGCCAGCAGCGGACAGGGACAGTACAATGAGCAGTTCTTC	CASSGQGQYNEQFF
TRBJ2-7	.	.	TRBV7-9	TGTGCCAGCAGCTTACCGGCTACATTTGAGCAGTACTTC	CASSLPATFEQYF
TRBJ2-7	few	TRBD2	TRBV19	TGTGCCAGTAGCAGATCCTTAGCGGGAGGCGACGAGCAGTACTTC	CASSRSLAGGDEQYF
TRBJ2-1	.	.	TRBV6-5	TGTGCCAGCAGTTTCTACGTCGGGGGCTCCTACAATGAGCAGTTCTTC	CASSFYVGGSYNEQFF
TRBJ2-7	.	.	TRBV12-3/TRBV12-4	TGTGCCAGCAGATATACGGAGGTAGGGCCCTACGAGCAGTACTTC	CASRYTEVGPYEQYF
TRBJ2-2	.	TRBD2	TRBV5-1	TGCGCCAGCAGCTTGGTGGGACTAGCGGGAGCACCCGCCACCGGGGAGCTGTTTTTT	CASSLVGLAGAPATGELFF
TRBJ2-1	many	.	TRBV7-9	TGTGCCAGCAGCTTAAGGGACCACCCTGGGGAGCAGTTCTTC	CASSLRDHPGEQFF
TRBJ1-1	.	TRBD1	TRBV10-3	TGTGCCATCAGGCCAGGGGGGACTGAAGCTTTCTTT	CAIRPGGTEAFF
TRBJ1-5	.	TRBD1	TRBV7-9	TGTGCCAGCAGCTTAGCCGGGACAGGAGGCAATCAGCCCCAGCATTTT	CASSLAGTGGNQPQHF
TRBJ2-7	few	.	TRBV12-3/TRBV12-4	TGTGCCAGCAGTTTATATCCGGGGGACTCCTACGAGCAGTACTTC	CASSLYPGDSYEQYF
TRBJ2-2	few	TRBD2	TRBV7-8	TGTGCCAGCAGCTTAGATCCGCGGGAGAAACAAGGGGAGCTGTTTTTT	CASSLDPREKQGELFF
TRBJ2-1	few	TRBD2	TRBV29-1	TGCAGCGTTGAAACCAGCGGGAGGGCCAAGGACAATGAGCAGTTCTTC	CSVETSGRAKDNEQFF
TRBJ2-7	few	.	TRBV5-6	TGTGCCAGCAGCTGGCGGGCAGCCTACGAGCAGTACTTC	CASSWRAAYEQYF
TRBJ2-7	.	.	TRBV9	TGTGCCAGCAGCGTAGCTTCCCTCAGCTCCTACGAGCAGTACTTC	CASSVASLSSYEQYF
TRBJ1-1	.	TRBD1	TRBV7-6	TGTGCCAGCAGACTCGACAGGGGGACTGAAGCTTTCTTT	CASRLDRGTEAFF
TRBJ1-4	many	.	TRBV28	TGTGCCAGCAGTTTAACCTTCAGGTCTACCCTCGGAAAACTGTTTTTT	CASSLTFRSTLGKLFF
TRBJ1-1	many	TRBD1	TRBV29-1	TGCAGCGCCCACGTAACAGGGGCTGAAGCTTTCTTT	CSAHVTGAEAFF
TRBJ2-3	many	TRBD2	TRBV29-1	TGCAGCGTTGAAGGACTAGCGGGGGGCACAGATACGCAGTATTTT	CSVEGLAGGTDTQYF
TRBJ1-6	few	.	TRBV4-3	TGCGCCAGCAGCCAAGAGGCTCGGGACGGATATAATTCACCCCTCCACTTT	CASSQEARDGYNSPLHF
TRBJ1-1	many	.	TRBV6-5	TGTGCCAGCAGTTACTCGGTTGTGGACACTGAAGCTTTCTTT	CASSYSVVDTEAFF
TRBJ2-7	many	.	TRBV7-9	TGTGCCAGCAGCTTAGTCGGGATCGTCCATGCCGAGCAGTACTTC	CASSLVGIVHAEQYF
TRBJ2-2	many	TRBD1	TRBV15	TGTGCCACCAGCAGAGTAAGGGACAGTGGGGAGCTGTTTTTT	CATSRVRDSGELFF
TRBJ2-1	.	TRBD2	TRBV2	TGTGCCATCTATCTTGGACTAGCGGATGGGGGGCAGTTCTTC	CAIYLGLADGGQFF
TRBJ2-1	few	.	TRBV7-9	TGTGCCAGCAGCTTCCCTGACTTCGCGGTTGACAATGAGCAGTTCTTC	CASSFPDFAVDNEQFF
TRBJ2-5	.	TRBD2	TRBV20-1	TGCAGTGCTAGATGGATCTTGGGGACTAAAGAGACCCAGTACTTC	CSARWILGTKETQYF
TRBJ1-1	.	.	TRBV2	TGTGCCAGCACTCAGGTTGAAGCTTTCTTT	CASTQVEAFF
TRBJ1-2	.	.	TRBV7-9	TGTGCCAGCAGCGAACTCCTCCTGGCGGGGGGCCTAAGGGGCTACACCTTC	CASSELLLAGGLRGYTF
TRBJ2-1	many	TRBD2	TRBV29-1	TGCAGCGTAGAGAATAGCGGGATTCCCTACAATGAGCAGTTCTTC	CSVENSGIPYNEQFF
TRBJ2-5	.	.	TRBV7-6	TGTGCCAGCATACTCAATCCGGGAGTGGGGGAGACCCAGTACTTC	CASILNPGVGETQYF
TRBJ2-3	few	.	TRBV5-5	TGTGCCAGCAGCTTGGATCCCCCCGGGGCGCAGTATTTT	CASSLDPPGAQYF
TRBJ2-5	few	.	TRBV4-1	TGCGCCAGCAGCCAAGATAGAGGCAGGGCTGAGGAGACCCAGTACTTC	CASSQDRGRAEETQYF
TRBJ2-2	few	TRBD2	TRBV7-9	TGTGCCAGCAGCTTAGTGAGCCTAGCGGAAACCGGGGAGCTGTTTTTT	CASSLVSLAETGELFF
TRBJ2-7	few	TRBD1	TRBV4-1	TGCGCCAGCAGCCTATTTGACAGGGGTAACTACGAGCAGTACTTC	CASSLFDRGNYEQYF
TRBJ1-1	few	.	TRBV7-2	TGTGCCAGCAACCCTTTGGGGGCGGACACTGAAGCTTTCTTT	CASNPLGADTEAFF